The 12 T cell receptor beta chains below were found in one sample sequenced in a study of T cells in localized non-small cell lung cancer. Produced via immunoSEQ multiplex PCR; TCRdb's table is partial and in-frame only. The repertoire holds approximately 750 clones, with around a fifth as singletons. The material sequenced was normal lung tissue next to the tumor, taken before any cancer treatment. The receptors shown here come from a female donor over 55 with stage I lung adenocarcinoma.

CDR3 loop: CSVDHKDADTQYF. DNA for the CDR3: TGCAGCGTTGATCACAAGGACGCAGATACGCAGTATTTT. This chain joins TRBV29-1 and TRBJ2-3; D not certain. CDR1 is SQVTM and CDR2 is ANQGSEA in the germline V gene. The CDR3 spans 13 residues. The V gene lost 3 bases and the J gene lost 4 bases, with 11 bases spanning the gap.

The V call is TRBV19, the J call TRBJ1-5; tentative D call: TRBD1 (6 bases). This CDR3 is 17 amino acids long. CDR1 LNHDA and CDR2 SQIVND come from the germline V gene (reference sequence). The V gene lost 8 bases and the J gene lost 0 bases, with 20 bases spanning the gap. CDR3 DNA: TGTGCCAGTCGATCGCAGGGGAGGGAGTATAGCAATCAGCCCCAGCATTTT. Its protein is CASRSQGREYSNQPQHF.

This chain links TRBV25-1 with TRBJ1-4; D uncertain. Trimming removed 3 bases at V and 11 bases at J, with 16 bases between. The CDR3 sequence is 14 residues long. CDR1 is MGHDK, CDR2 SYGVNS, per germline. The CDR3 is CASSDAGLRRKLFF. The CDR3 nucleotides are TGTGCCAGCAGTGATGCTGGGCTTAGGAGGAAACTGTTTTTT. Full variable domain (remainder filled in from reference TRBV25-1 and TRBJ1-4): EADIYQTPRYLVIGTGKKITLECSQTMGHDKMYWYQQDPGMELHLIHYSYGVNSTEKGDLSSESTVSRIRTEHFPLTLESARPSHTSQYLCASSDAGLRRKLFFGSGTQLSVL.

This clone appeared a few times. The rearrangement uses TRBV11-3 and TRBJ1-1; D uncertain. Germline CDR1 is SGHNT and CDR2 is YENEEA. V was shortened by 1 base and J by 0 bases, with 6 bases between the two germline ends. This CDR3 has 14 residues. CDR3 sequence: CASSLGAVNTEAFF. CDR3 DNA sequence: TGTGCCAGCAGCTTAGGGGCGGTGAACACTGAAGCTTTCTTT.

This sequence joins TRBV11-3 and TRBJ2-3; D is possibly TRBD2 (6 bases). CDR1 is SGHNT, CDR2 YENEEA, per germline. V gave up 5 bases and J gave up 4 bases, with 22 bases separating them. The CDR3 consists of 17 residues. The CDR3 region has the DNA TGTGCCAGCAGCGAGGGCGCTCTCGGGAGTGGTGCAGATACGCAGTATTTT. It is translated as CASSEGALGSGADTQYF.

This clone has only one observation. This chain uses TRBV15 with TRBJ1-5, with 12 bases that match TRBD1. From germline, CDR1 is LNHNV and CDR2 YYDKDF (reference sequence). This CDR3 has 17 residues. V lost 3 bases and J lost 6; bases outside the gene matches: 9. The CDR3 region is CATSRGTGTGGFQPQHF. CDR3 DNA: TGTGCCACCAGCAGGGGTACCGGGACAGGGGGCTTTCAGCCCCAGCATTTT.

This clone is large (0.1 to 1%). J is TRBJ1-1 and V is TRBV11-3; D possibly corresponds to TRBD1 (5 bases). CDR1 is SGHNT, CDR2 YENEEA, per germline. V dropped 3 bases and J dropped 4 bases, with 12 bases sitting between them. The CDR3 loop spans 14 amino acids. CDR3: CASSFGGGSTEAFF. CDR3 bases: TGTGCCAGCAGCTTTGGGGGTGGTTCCACTGAAGCTTTCTTT.

The V call is TRBV23-1, the J call TRBJ1-4; D call uncertain. TRBV23-1 is placed among ORFs of uncertain function. Trimming took 5 bases from V and 7 from J, leaving 14 bases between them. This CDR3 is 14 amino acids long. CDR3 sequence (DNA): TGCGCCAGCAGTTGGGCCTGGTTAAGTGAAAAACTGTTTTTT. Its translation is CASSWAWLSEKLFF.

Only a few counts were recorded for this clone. The chain joins TRBV11-3 to TRBJ2-3; 7 nucleotides agree with TRBD2. With 5 bases clipped from V and 4 bases from J, the junction kept 6 bases outside the gene matches. Germline CDR1 reads SGHNT; CDR2 reads YENEEA. This CDR3 comprises 14 residues. The CDR3 DNA sequence: TGTGCCAGCAGCCCCGGACTAGATGCAGATACGCAGTATTTT. Residues: CASSPGLDADTQYF.

V usage is TRBV1 and J usage is TRBJ2-5; the table's D gene call, TRBD2, was not cross checked with the DNA. TRBV1 is an annotated pseudogene. The CDR3 length is 18 residues. CDR3 residues: CASSQDSGAGQAGETQYF. As DNA, the CDR3 is TGCGCCAGCAGCCAAGATAGTGGTGCGGGTCAAGCTGGAGAGACCCAGTACTTC.

V usage is TRBV6-8 and J usage is TRBJ2-7; a possible D gene is TRBD2 (6 bases). CDR3 length: 13 residues. Per germline, CDR1 MNHGY and CDR2 SAAAGT. V gave up 4 bases and J gave up 3 bases, with 10 bases separating them. Written as DNA, the CDR3 is TGTGCCAGCAGTTCAGGTAGCGGCTACGAGCAGTACTTC. Translated: CASSSGSGYEQYF.

The chain links TRBV19 to TRBJ1-2; D is possibly TRBD1 (5 bases). Trimming removed 6 bases from V and 3 bases from J, with 14 bases in between. Germline V gene sequence: CDR1 LNHDA, CDR2 SQIVND (reference sequence). The CDR3 extends over 14 amino acids. CDR3 in DNA: TGTGCCAGTAGCGAACGGGACGGAGACTATGGCTACACCTTC. This encodes CASSERDGDYGYTF.